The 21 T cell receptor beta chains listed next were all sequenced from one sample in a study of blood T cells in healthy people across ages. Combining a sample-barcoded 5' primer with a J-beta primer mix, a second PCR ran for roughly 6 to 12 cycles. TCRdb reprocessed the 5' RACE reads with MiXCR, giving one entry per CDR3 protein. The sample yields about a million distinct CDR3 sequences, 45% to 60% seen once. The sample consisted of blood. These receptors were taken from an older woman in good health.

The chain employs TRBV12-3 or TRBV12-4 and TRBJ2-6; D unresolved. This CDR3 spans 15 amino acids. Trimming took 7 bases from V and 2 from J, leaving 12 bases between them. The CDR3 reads CASTRPRPGANVLTF. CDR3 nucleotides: TGTGCCAGCACTCGCCCGAGACCTGGGGCCAACGTCCTGACTTTC.

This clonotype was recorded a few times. CDR3 nucleotides: TGTGCCAGCAGCTTTGACCGGGACAGTACCTACGAGCAGTACTTC. This codes for CASSFDRDSTYEQYF. The chain recombines TRBV7-6 with TRBJ2-7; TRBD1 matches at 7 bases. The CDR3 consists of 15 residues. With V trimmed by 3 bases and J by 2 bases, 7 bases remained unmatched. Germline-derived CDR1 and CDR2 are SGHVS and FNYEAQ. Full variable domain (rest looked up from reference TRBV7-6 and TRBJ2-7): GAGVSQSPRYKVTKRGQDVALRCDPISGHVSLYWYRQALGQGPEFLTYFNYEAQQDKSGLPNDRFSAERPEGSISTLTIQRTEQRDSAMYRCASSFDRDSTYEQYFGPGTRLTVT.

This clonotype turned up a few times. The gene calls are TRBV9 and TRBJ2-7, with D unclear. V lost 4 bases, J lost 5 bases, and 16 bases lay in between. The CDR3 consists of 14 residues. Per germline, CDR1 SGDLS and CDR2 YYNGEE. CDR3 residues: CASSSSGRSDEQYF. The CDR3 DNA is TGTGCCAGCAGCTCTTCGGGCAGATCGGACGAGCAGTACTTC.

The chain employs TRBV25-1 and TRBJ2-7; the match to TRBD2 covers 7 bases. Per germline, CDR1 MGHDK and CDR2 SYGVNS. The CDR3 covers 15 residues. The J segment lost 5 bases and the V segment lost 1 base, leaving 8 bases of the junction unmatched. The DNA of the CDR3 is TGTGCCAGCAGTGAATTTGTGGGAGGGCACGACGAGCAGTACTTC. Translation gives CASSEFVGGHDEQYF.

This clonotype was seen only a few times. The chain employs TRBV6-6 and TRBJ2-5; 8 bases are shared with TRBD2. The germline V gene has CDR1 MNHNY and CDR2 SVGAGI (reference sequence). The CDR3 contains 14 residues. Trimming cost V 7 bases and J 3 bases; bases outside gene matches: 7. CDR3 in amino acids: CASTSIAGKETQYF. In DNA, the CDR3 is TGTGCCAGCACCTCGATAGCGGGAAAAGAGACCCAGTACTTC.

Here the CDR3 reads CASSFHFGGGPMNEQFF. As DNA, the CDR3 is TGTGCCAGCAGTTTCCATTTCGGGGGAGGGCCAATGAATGAGCAGTTCTTC. V is TRBV28 and J is TRBJ2-1, with 7 positions matching TRBD2. The CDR3 has 17 residues. Germline V gene lookup returns CDR1 MDHEN and CDR2 SYDVKM. After removal of 3 bases from V and 7 bases from J, the junction contained 15 bases not matched to a gene.

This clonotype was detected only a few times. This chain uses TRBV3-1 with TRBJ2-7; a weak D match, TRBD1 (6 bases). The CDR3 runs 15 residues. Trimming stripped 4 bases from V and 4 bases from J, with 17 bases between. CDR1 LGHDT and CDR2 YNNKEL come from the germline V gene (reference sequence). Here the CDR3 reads CASSPAATGGYEQYF. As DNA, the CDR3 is TGTGCCAGCAGCCCTGCCGCGACAGGAGGTTACGAGCAGTACTTC.

Here the CDR3 DNA reads TGCGCCAGCAGCCCACTAGCGGTCTTCTCCTACGAGCAGTACTTC. Translating gives CASSPLAVFSYEQYF. This rearrangement joins TRBV4-1 to TRBJ2-7; the match to TRBD2 covers 8 bases. The V and J ends lost 4 bases and 0 bases, in that order; junction bases with no gene match: 5. CDR1 is MGHRA, CDR2 YSYEKL, per germline. The CDR3 extends over 15 amino acids.

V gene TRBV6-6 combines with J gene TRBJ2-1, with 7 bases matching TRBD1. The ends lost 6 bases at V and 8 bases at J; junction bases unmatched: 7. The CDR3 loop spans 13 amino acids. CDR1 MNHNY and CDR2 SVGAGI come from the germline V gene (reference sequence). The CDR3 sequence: CASRPGQYDEQFF. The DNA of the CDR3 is TGTGCCAGCAGACCGGGACAGTACGATGAGCAGTTCTTC.

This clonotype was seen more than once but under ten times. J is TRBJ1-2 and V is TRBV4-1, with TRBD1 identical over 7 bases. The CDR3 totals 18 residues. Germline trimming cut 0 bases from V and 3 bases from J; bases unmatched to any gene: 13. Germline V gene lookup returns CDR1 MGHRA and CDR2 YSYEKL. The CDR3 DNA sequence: TGCGCCAGCAGCCAAGACCAGGTGGTAGGGGGCGCTTACTATGGCTACACCTTC. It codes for CASSQDQVVGGAYYGYTF.

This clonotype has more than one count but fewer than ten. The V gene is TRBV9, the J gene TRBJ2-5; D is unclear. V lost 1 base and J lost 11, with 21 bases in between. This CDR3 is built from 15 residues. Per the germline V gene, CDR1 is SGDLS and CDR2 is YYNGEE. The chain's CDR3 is CASSVNSLGNNEQYF. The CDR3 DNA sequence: TGTGCCAGCAGCGTAAACTCGCTTGGTAACAATGAGCAGTACTTC.

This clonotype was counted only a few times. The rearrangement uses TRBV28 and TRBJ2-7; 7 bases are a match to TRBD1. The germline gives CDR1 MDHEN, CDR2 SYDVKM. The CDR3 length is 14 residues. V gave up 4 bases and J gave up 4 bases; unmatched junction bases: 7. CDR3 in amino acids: CASSSPGQKYEQYF. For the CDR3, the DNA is TGTGCCAGCAGTTCCCCGGGACAGAAATACGAGCAGTACTTC.

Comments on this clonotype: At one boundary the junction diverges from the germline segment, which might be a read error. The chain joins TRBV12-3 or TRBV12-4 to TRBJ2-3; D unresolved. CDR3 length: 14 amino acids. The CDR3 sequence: CASSLGLNADAQYF. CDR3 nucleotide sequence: TGTGCCAGCAGTTTAGGGCTGAATGCAGATGCGCAGTATTTT.

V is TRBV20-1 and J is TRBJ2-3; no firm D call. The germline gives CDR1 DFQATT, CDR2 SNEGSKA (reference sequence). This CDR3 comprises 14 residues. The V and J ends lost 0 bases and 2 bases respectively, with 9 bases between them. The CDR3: CSARDPQLTDTQYF. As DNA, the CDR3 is TGCAGTGCTAGAGATCCTCAGCTCACAGATACGCAGTATTTT.

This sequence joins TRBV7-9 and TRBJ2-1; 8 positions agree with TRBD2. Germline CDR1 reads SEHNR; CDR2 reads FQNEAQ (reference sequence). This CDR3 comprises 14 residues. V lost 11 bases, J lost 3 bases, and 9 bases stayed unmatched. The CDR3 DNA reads TGTGCCGGATATAGCGGGACCAACTACAATGAGCAGTTCTTC. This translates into CAGYSGTNYNEQFF.

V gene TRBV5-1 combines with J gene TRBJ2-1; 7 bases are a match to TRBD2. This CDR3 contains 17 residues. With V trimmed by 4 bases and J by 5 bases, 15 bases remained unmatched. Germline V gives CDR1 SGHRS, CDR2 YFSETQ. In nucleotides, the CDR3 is TGCGCCAGCAGCCGTACCCGGGCTAGCGGTTATCACAATGAGCAGTTCTTC. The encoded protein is CASSRTRASGYHNEQFF.

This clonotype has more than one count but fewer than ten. Here the CDR3 DNA reads TGTGCCAGCAGTGATCATGGACAGGGCTATGAGCAGTTCTTC. Amino acids: CASSDHGQGYEQFF. The gene calls are TRBV2 and TRBJ2-1; 8 nucleotides line up with TRBD1. V dropped 3 bases and J dropped 8; count of bases not matched to a gene: 6. Germline V gene lookup returns CDR1 SNHLY and CDR2 FYNNEI. The CDR3 has 14 residues.

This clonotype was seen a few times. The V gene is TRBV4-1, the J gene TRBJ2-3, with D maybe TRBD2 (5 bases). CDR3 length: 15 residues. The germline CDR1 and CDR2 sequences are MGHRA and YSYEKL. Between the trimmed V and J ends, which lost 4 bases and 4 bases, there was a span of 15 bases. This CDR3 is CASSLTTRSADTQYF. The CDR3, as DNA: TGCGCCAGCAGCCTTACTACTAGATCTGCAGATACGCAGTATTTT.

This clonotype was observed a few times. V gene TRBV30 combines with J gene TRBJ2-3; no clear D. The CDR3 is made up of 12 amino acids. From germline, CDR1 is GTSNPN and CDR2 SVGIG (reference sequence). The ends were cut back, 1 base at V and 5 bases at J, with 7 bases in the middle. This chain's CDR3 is CAWSESVDTQYF. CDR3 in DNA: TGTGCCTGGAGTGAATCGGTAGATACGCAGTATTTT.

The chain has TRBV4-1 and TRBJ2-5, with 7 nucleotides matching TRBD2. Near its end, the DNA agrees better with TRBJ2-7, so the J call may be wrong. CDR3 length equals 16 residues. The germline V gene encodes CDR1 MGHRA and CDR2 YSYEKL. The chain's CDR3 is CASSQDPPGGGYEQYF. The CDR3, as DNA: TGCGCCAGCAGCCAAGACCCCCCGGGAGGTGGATACGAGCAGTACTTC.

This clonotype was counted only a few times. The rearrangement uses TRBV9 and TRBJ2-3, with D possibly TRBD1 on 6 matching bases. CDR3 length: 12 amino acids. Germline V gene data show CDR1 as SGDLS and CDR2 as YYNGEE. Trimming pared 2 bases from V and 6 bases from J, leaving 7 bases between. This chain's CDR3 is CASSVQGDTQYF. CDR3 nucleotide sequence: TGTGCCAGCAGCGTGCAGGGGGATACGCAGTATTTT.